This T cell receptor beta chain was identified in a study of blood T cell repertoires in COVID-19. Study summary: Sites in the United States, Italy and Spain provided acute and convalescent COVID-19 samples.

On this clone itself: Other nucleotide sequences from this sample produce the same CDR3.

In the study's own analysis: Scientists estimated how many nucleated cells there were by amplifying reference gene primers. Assay used: immunoSEQ multiplex PCR; TCRdb lists only in-frame clones, some missing. V and J calls plus clone size are reproduced from that table; the DNA served to infer D and trimming. The top ten clones hold around 0.84% of a sample with approximately 290,000 clones, roughly 91% of them seen once. From germline, CDR1 is SGDLS and CDR2 YYNGEE. The CDR3 loop spans 15 amino acids. The V gene lost 0 bases and the J gene lost 0 bases, with 7 bases spanning the gap. Sequencing was performed on peripheral blood. The clonotype comes from a young man with acute or convalescent COVID-19. V is TRBV9 and J is TRBJ2-1, with a possible D match to TRBD2 (6 bases). The CDR3 nucleotides are TGTGCCAGCAGCGTAGTTAGCGGCTCCTACAATGAGCAGTTCTTC. It translates to CASSVVSGSYNEQFF.